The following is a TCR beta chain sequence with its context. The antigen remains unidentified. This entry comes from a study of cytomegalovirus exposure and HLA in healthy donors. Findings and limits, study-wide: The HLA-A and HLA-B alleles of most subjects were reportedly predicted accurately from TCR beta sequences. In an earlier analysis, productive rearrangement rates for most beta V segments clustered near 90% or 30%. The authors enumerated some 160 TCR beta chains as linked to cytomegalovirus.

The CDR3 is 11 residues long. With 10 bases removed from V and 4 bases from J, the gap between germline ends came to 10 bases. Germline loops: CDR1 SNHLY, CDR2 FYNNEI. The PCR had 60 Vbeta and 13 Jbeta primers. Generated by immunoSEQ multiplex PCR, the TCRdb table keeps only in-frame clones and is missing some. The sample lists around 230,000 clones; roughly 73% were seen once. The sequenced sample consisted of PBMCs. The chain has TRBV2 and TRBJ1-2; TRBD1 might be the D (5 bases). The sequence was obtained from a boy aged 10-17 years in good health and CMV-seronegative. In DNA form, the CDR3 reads TGTGCCACCGGAACAGGCTATGGCTACACCTTC. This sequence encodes CATGTGYGYTF.